This TCR beta chain was captured in a study of blood T cell repertoires in COVID-19. Study-wide background: Researchers got acute and convalescent COVID-19 samples from the United States, Italy and Spain. Sources were T cells, B-cell-depleted T cells, or PBMCs; the material itself was cDNA or gDNA.

In the authors' methods: Estimated nucleated cell counts came from reference gene primer amplification. TCRdb's table, derived via immunoSEQ multiplex PCR, lists solely in-frame clones and lacks some. That table gives V, J and clone size, and the DNA gave D and trimming. The sample lists tens of thousands of clones; 70% to 85% were seen once. Per germline, CDR1 SGHVS and CDR2 FQNEAQ. The CDR3 is 16 residues long. J gave up 1 base and V 1 base, and 4 bases lay outside the gene matches. This chain links TRBV7-8 with TRBJ2-5; 9 bases fit TRBD2. The origin of this receptor is a man aged 80 or over with active COVID-19. The material sequenced was peripheral blood. The CDR3 region is CASSLGISGGQETQYF. CDR3 nucleotides: TGTGCCAGCAGCTTAGGTATTAGCGGGGGCCAAGAGACCCAGTACTTC.